These 9 T cell receptor beta chains came from one sample sequenced in a study of blood T cell repertoires in COVID-19. Clones were sequenced by immunoSEQ multiplex PCR, and TCRdb holds only the in-frame ones, with some missing. The top ten clones hold approximately 4.3% of a sample with 150,000 or so clones, about nine tenths of them seen once. The specimen sequenced was PBMCs or T cells enriched from blood (not recorded which). Receptor source: a woman in her forties who had been exposed to COVID-19.

The rearrangement links TRBV6-1 to TRBJ1-6; 7 nucleotides match TRBD1. The CDR3 extends over 14 amino acids. The J segment lost 9 bases and the V segment lost 3 bases, leaving 5 bases of the junction unmatched. Looked up from germline, CDR1 is MNHNS and CDR2 is SASEGT. This CDR3 reads CASSDQDRTSPLHF. For the CDR3, the DNA is TGTGCCAGCAGTGATCAGGACAGGACTTCACCCCTCCACTTT.

CDR3 amino acids: CASSLDFGTGGSYNEQFF. The CDR3 nucleotides are TGTGCCAGCAGCTTAGATTTCGGGACAGGGGGATCCTACAATGAGCAGTTCTTC. J is TRBJ2-1 and V is TRBV7-6; 11 nucleotides line up with TRBD1. This CDR3 spans 18 amino acids. Germline V lookup: CDR1 SGHVS, CDR2 FNYEAQ. V was clipped by 1 base and J by 1 base; unmatched bases: 6. Full variable domain (missing parts from reference TRBV7-6 and TRBJ2-1): GAGVSQSPRYKVTKRGQDVALRCDPISGHVSLYWYRQALGQGPEFLTYFNYEAQQDKSGLPNDRFSAERPEGSISTLTIQRTEQRDSAMYRCASSLDFGTGGSYNEQFFGPGTRLTVL.

The J gene is TRBJ2-7, the V gene TRBV6-5; maybe TRBD2 (5 bases). CDR3 length: 12 residues. Germline V gene data show CDR1 as MNHEY and CDR2 as SVGAGI. The ends were cut back, 4 bases at V and 7 bases at J, with 11 bases in the middle. This CDR3 reads CASSSTRSEQYF. The CDR3 nucleotides read TGTGCCAGCAGTTCTACTAGGAGTGAGCAGTACTTC.

The count of this clone is one. This chain links TRBV5-1 with TRBJ1-2, with TRBD1 matching over 12 bases. In germline, CDR1 is SGHRS, CDR2 YFSETQ. The V gene end was trimmed by 4 bases and the J gene end by 8 bases; junction bases not matched to a gene: 6. The CDR3 has 14 residues. The CDR3 loop reads CASSAGQGAHGYTF. The DNA for the CDR3 is TGCGCCAGCAGCGCGGGACAGGGGGCGCACGGCTACACCTTC.

This clone was counted between two and nine times. The V call is TRBV29-1, the J call TRBJ1-2; a possible D gene is TRBD1 (6 bases). V lost 6 bases, J lost 4 bases, and 18 bases lay in between. The CDR3 consists of 14 residues. CDR1 is SQVTM and CDR2 is ANQGSEA in the germline V gene. CDR3 sequence reads: CSVEGGATGYGYTF. As DNA, the CDR3 is TGCAGCGTAGAGGGGGGGGCTACCGGCTATGGCTACACCTTC.

The V gene is TRBV5-6, the J gene TRBJ1-3, with D tentatively TRBD1 (5 bases). The V and J ends lost 2 bases and 4 bases respectively, with 10 bases between them. The germline gives CDR1 SGHDT, CDR2 YYEEEE. The CDR3 has 14 amino acids. CDR3: CASSFRQFGNTIYF. CDR3 nucleotide sequence: TGTGCCAGCAGCTTCCGACAGTTCGGAAACACCATATATTTT. The full variable domain, with the rest looked up from reference TRBV5-6 and TRBJ1-3, is DAGVTQSPTHLIKTRGQQVTLRCSPKSGHDTVSWYQQALGQGPQFIFQYYEEEERQRGNFPDRFSGHQFPNYSSELNVNALLLGDSALYLCASSFRQFGNTIYFGEGSWLTVV.

V and J are TRBV27 and TRBJ1-2; 8 bases align to TRBD1. The CDR3 sequence is 15 residues long. CDR1 is MNHEY, CDR2 SMNVEV, per germline (reference sequence). Germline trimming cut 2 bases from V and 6 bases from J; bases unmatched to any gene: 8. The CDR3 loop reads CASSLTRTGWDGYTF. In DNA form, the CDR3 reads TGTGCCAGCAGTTTAACCCGGACAGGGTGGGATGGCTACACCTTC.

The rearrangement uses TRBV11-2 and TRBJ1-2, with 9 bases identical to TRBD1. The V gene end was trimmed by 2 bases and the J gene end by 4 bases; junction bases not matched to a gene: 5. This CDR3 is built from 15 residues. Germline V gives CDR1 SGHAT, CDR2 FQNNGV. The DNA for the CDR3 is TGTGCCAGCAGCTTACTACAGGGGGCGGGCTATGGCTACACCTTC. Encoded protein: CASSLLQGAGYGYTF.

The rearrangement links TRBV28 to TRBJ1-5, with D unresolved. V was clipped by 10 bases and J by 1 base, with 11 bases between them. Germline V lookup: CDR1 MDHEN, CDR2 SYDVKM. CDR3 length: 13 residues. CDR3 coding DNA: TGTGCCAACGGGGAACGAAGCAATCAGCCCCAGCATTTT. Translation gives CANGERSNQPQHF.